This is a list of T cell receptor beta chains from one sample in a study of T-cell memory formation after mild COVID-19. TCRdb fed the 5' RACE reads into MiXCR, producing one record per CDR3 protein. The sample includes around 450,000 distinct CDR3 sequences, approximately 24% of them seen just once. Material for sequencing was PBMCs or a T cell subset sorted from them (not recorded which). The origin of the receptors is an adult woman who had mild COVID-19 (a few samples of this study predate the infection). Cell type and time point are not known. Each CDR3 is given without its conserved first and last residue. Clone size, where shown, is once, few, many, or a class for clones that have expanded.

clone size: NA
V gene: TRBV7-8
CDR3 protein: ASSLGPRTGELF

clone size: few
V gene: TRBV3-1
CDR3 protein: ASSQGRTAADTQY

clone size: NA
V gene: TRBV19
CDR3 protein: ASSIFGASGANVLT

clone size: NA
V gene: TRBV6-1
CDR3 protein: ASKWTGSTEAF

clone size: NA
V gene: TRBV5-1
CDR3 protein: ASSLVGQGTEAF

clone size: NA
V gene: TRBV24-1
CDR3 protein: ATSVRGAGADTQY

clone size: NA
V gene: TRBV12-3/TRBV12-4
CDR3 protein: ASRAGRLYGYT

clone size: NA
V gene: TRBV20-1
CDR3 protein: SASGTNTGELF

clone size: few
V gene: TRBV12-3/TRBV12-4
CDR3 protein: ASSSNRDKQY

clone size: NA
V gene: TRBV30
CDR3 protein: AWSIQLNTEAF

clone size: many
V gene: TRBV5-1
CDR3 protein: ASSLEASGGINEQF

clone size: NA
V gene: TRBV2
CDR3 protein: ASRELGTSVP

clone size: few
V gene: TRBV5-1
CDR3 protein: ASSLVAGEIETQY

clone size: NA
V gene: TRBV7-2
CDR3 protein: ASSPGRGREKLF

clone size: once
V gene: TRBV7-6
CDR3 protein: ASSLAGGASTDTQY

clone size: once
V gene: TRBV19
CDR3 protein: ASSIGGGLLGQF

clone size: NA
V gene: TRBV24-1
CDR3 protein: ATSERMSGTGKQF

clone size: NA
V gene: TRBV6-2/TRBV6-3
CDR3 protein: ASSPGQGVRYGYT

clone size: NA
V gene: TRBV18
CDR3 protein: ASSPSPGQGVTEAF

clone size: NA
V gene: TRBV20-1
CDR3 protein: SAKGQSYGYT

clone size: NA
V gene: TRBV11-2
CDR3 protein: ASSPDPRERPTYEQY

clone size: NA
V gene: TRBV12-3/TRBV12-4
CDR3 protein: ASRPSLQDNEQF

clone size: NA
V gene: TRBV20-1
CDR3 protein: SARDPRGGGELF

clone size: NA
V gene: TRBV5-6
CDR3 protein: ASSLGQAHYGYT

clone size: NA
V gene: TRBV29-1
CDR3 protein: SVGGGTGELF

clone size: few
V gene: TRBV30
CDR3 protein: AWVRDRGSYEQY

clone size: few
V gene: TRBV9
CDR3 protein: ASSVGLAGVRHLTGELF

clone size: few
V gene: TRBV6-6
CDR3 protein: ASSRERGGWRDTQY

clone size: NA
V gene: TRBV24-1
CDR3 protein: ATSDPDKEQF

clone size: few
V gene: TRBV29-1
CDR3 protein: SVEFQGAGTEAF

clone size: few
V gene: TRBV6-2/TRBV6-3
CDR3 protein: ASRPSTGGIVAEAF

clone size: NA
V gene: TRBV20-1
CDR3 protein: SARGDRTGTSYEQY

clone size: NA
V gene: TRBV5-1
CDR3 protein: ASSLWWGGDNEQF

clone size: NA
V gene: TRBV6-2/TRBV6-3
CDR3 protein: ASSYSRGDSYEQY

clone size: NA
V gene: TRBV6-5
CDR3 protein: ASSSGTGYDYGYT

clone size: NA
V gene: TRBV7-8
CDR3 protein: ASSFGGGRTEAF

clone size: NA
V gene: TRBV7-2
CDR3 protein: ASSPYRSYEQY

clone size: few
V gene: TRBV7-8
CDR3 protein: ASSGGTTTYNEQF

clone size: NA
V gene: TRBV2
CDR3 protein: ASGPLGRSEQY

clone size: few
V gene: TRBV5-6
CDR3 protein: ASSLVRANTGELF

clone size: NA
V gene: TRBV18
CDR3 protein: ASSPKTGGYEQY

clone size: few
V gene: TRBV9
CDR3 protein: ASSVDHAMDGYT

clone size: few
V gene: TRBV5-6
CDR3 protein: ASSLAPGAKETQY

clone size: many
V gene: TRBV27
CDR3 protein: ASSRGSIQY

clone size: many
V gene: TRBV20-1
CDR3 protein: SARASGISEARELF

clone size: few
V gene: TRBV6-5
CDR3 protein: ASSSDGYNEQF

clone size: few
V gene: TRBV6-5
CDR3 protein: ASRRGSSSPGGQY

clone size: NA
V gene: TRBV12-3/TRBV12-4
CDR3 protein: ASSFGVGGYTGELF

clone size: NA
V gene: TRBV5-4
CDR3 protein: ASSSGTNGYNEQF

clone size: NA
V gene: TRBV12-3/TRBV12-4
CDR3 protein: ASSYLQNEPLH

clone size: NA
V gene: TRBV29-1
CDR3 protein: SEKQGRFYEQY

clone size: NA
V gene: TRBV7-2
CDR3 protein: ASSTRGESDTQY

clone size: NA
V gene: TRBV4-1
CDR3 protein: ASSLATGSYPDTQY

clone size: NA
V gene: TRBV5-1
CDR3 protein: ASSFRGGGAINEQF